This T cell receptor beta chain appears in the sequencing data of a study of CD8 T cells in Susac syndrome. Sequencing of TCR beta, carried out with a high-throughput approach, was applied to CD8+ and CD4+ T cells from the blood. TEMRA cells were FACS-enriched, with CD8+ and CD4+ T cells isolated negatively. CDR3 length: 15 residues. V trimming: 7 bases; J trimming: 2 bases; junction bases outside the gene matches: 13. Germline loops: CDR1 SQVTM, CDR2 ANQGSEA. Study-level points and caveats: The study conceded that its TCR sequencing and HLA analysis involved relatively few individuals.

As for this clonotype: Its antigen remains unidentified.

RNA was extracted with the RNeasy kit, and a quantity of roughly 0.5 to 1 ug was reverse transcribed using random hexamers. Amplification of TCR beta CDR3 spanned 54 Vbeta and 13 Jbeta via immunoSEQ multiplex PCR. MiXCR, run by TCRdb on the immunoSEQ multiplex PCR reads, gives a single entry per CDR3 protein. The repertoire includes about 250,000 distinct CDR3 sequences, roughly 93% of them detected once, and 0.06% to 0.08% sits in the top ten. J is TRBJ1-1 and V is TRBV29-1, with 7 bases lining up with TRBD1. The sample was CD4+ T cells from PBMCs. This clonotype was sampled from a human donor with multiple sclerosis. The CDR3 sequence: CSGDVGPGGNTEAFF. The CDR3 nucleotides read TGCAGCGGGGACGTTGGGCCAGGGGGTAACACTGAAGCTTTCTTT.